The present T cell receptor beta chain was sequenced within a study of shared clonotypes between healthy human individuals. Study as a whole: Per donor, three plates held CD4 naive cells, three held CD4 memory, two held CD8 naive and one held CD8 memory.

A note on this clone: The antigen is unknown.

Overall study findings and caveats: Generally, naive subsets (rather than memory subsets) showed larger estimated richness. Only blood underwent sampling, and tissue repertoires likely differ.

Original processing notes: Junction-only sequences produced by ImmunoSEQ had no quality scores, so filtering differed. Repertoires were generated with immunoSEQ multiplex PCR, while TCRdb's copy carries only in-frame clones and drops some. The V and J calls and clone size are taken from that table; D and trimming were inferred from the DNA. The table has about 520,000 clones, about 96% seen once; the top ten hold around 0.066%. After removal of 1 base from V and 5 bases from J, the junction contained 4 bases not matched to a gene. CDR3 length: 15 amino acids. Germline V gene lookup returns CDR1 KGHSH and CDR2 LQKENI.

Sequencing was done on a sample of naive CD4+ T cells sorted from blood. Indicated subset: CD45RA+ positively selected. The TCR comes from a woman younger than 45 in good health. The chain carries TRBV18 and TRBJ2-1, with TRBD2 identical over 8 bases. DNA of the CDR3: TGTGCCAGCTCACCACGGACTAGCCCCAACAATGAGCAGTTCTTC. Protein sequence: CASSPRTSPNNEQFF.